This T cell receptor beta chain was sequenced in a study of blood T cell repertoires in COVID-19 (dated by TCRdb to 2019 to 2021). Regarding the complete study: Samples covering the acute and convalescent phases of COVID-19 were provided by collaborators in the United States, Italy and Spain. The prospective study material was composed of cDNA or gDNA derived from T cells, B-cell-depleted T cells, or PBMCs. Deeply sampled blood TCRbeta repertoires from subjects exposed to, actively infected with, or recovered from COVID-19 were included in the dataset. The repertoires were made available in a free public database intended to serve as a resource for research on the immune response to SARS-CoV-2. Samples were obtained from the ongoing ImmuneRACE study (first 160 participants) and from 1,200 or so subjects provided by 6 global collaborators. Sample metadata almost always included a de-identified subject ID, COVID-19 status, age in years and sex. Where HLA class I and class II types were available, the types were taken from metadata supplied by the sample provider, not from assay-based typing. Overall study results and their limits: How much clinical and demographic metadata was included differed by source and by participant, and the metadata was provided uncurated.

Collaborating institutions collected whole blood in K2EDTA tubes following their own protocols. For TCRbeta analysis, collaborators shipped samples as frozen whole blood, isolated PBMCs, or DNA extracted from either of those sample types. In regard to this clone: What antigen it recognizes has not been identified. No per-base quality is available; no much larger clone lies one base away.

According to the germline V gene, CDR1 reads SGHTS and CDR2 reads YDEGEE. Inclusive of the bounding cysteine and phenylalanine, the CDR3 is 18 residues long. This entry keeps only the CDR3 DNA: 54 bases, framed from base 1. Trimmed from V: 4 bases; trimmed from J: 5 bases; junction bases lacking a gene match: 15. TCRbeta CDR3 regions were amplified from genomic DNA by means of the immunoSEQ Assay, a bias-controlled multiplex PCR. Concerning the study's data processing: The number of nucleated cells in each sample was estimated by amplification of reference gene primers within the assay. Sequence reads were collapsed and filtered to measure the absolute abundance of every unique TCRbeta CDR3 rearrangement. For each sample, productive Simpson clonality was calculated as the square root of Simpson's diversity index across productive rearrangements. TCRdb took over this immuneACCESS table, retaining in-frame rearrangements with V and J assigned. Such tables are incomplete; in checked studies, under half of the missing clones stem from an unresolved V gene, and the remainder is unexplained. Clone size and the V and J calls come from that table; the DNA yielded D and trimming. The table for this sample lists roughly 98,000 clones; roughly 82% of them were counted only once. Roughly 10% of the sample goes to the ten largest clones.

Sequenced input: peripheral blood. This sequence was found in a man in his 70s with active or convalescent COVID-19. The V and J genes are TRBV5-8 and TRBJ2-2; TRBD1 lines up with 9 middle nucleotides. The nucleotide sequence reads TGTGCCAGCAGCACACCTTTCGGGACAGGGAGTGGGACCGGGGAGCTGTTTTTT. It codes for CASSTPFGTGSGTGELFF. The reference TRBV5-8 and TRBJ2-2 proteins fill in what lies around the CDR3, so the full variable domain reads EAGVTQSPTHLIKTRGQQATLRCSPISGHTSVYWYQQALGLGLQFLLWYDEGEERNRGNFPPRFSGRQFPNYSSELNVNALELEDSALYLCASSTPFGTGSGTGELFFGEGSRLTVL.